These 8 T cell receptor beta chains came from one sample sequenced in a study of blood T cell repertoires in COVID-19. Profiling relied on immunoSEQ multiplex PCR, and the TCRdb table lists in-frame clones only, not all of them. The table records 250,000 or so clones, about 87% of them present only once. What was sequenced was peripheral blood. Source of these receptors: a woman aged 40 to 50 who had recovered from COVID-19.

The J gene is TRBJ2-2, the V gene TRBV5-4; 11 bases align to TRBD2. CDR3 length equals 16 residues. After removal of 4 bases from V and 1 base from J, the junction contained 3 bases not matched to a gene. Looked up from germline, CDR1 is SGHNT and CDR2 is YYREEE (reference sequence). The CDR3 is CASSTGLAGNTGELFF. The CDR3 coding sequence is TGTGCCAGCAGCACCGGACTAGCGGGGAACACCGGGGAGCTGTTTTTT.

The V call is TRBV5-1, the J call TRBJ2-5; tentative D call: TRBD2 (5 bases). Germline values: CDR1 SGHRS, CDR2 YFSETQ. The V gene lost 0 bases and the J gene lost 4 bases, with 13 bases spanning the gap. The CDR3 is 15 residues long. The CDR3 loop reads CASSLDPGGGETQYF. CDR3 coding DNA: TGCGCCAGCAGCTTGGACCCCGGAGGAGGAGAGACCCAGTACTTC.

The chain employs TRBV2 and TRBJ2-5; 8 bases are a match to TRBD1. J lost 4 bases, V lost 6 bases, and 7 bases had no gene match. Germline CDR1 SNHLY, CDR2 FYNNEI. The CDR3 has 14 residues. For the CDR3, the DNA is TGTGCCAGCAGCGAGCCACAGGGGGTAGAGACCCAGTACTTC. Its protein is CASSEPQGVETQYF. Looking up the rest from reference TRBV2 and TRBJ2-5 gives the full variable domain: EPEVTQTPSHQVTQMGQEVILRCVPISNHLYFYWYRQILGQKVEFLVSFYNNEISEKSEIFDDQFSVERPDGSNFTLKIRSTKLEDSAMYFCASSEPQGVETQYFGPGTRLLVL.

CDR3 loop: CASSPEGDRLHF. CDR3 nucleotide sequence: TGTGCCAGCTCCCCAGAAGGGGACAGGCTCCACTTT. This chain joins TRBV18 and TRBJ1-6; 8 positions match TRBD1. The CDR3 consists of 12 residues. V shed 6 bases and J 16 bases; nucleotides not matched to a gene: 8. From germline, CDR1 is KGHSH and CDR2 LQKENI. The variable domain in full, completed from reference TRBV18 and TRBJ1-6, reads NAGVMQNPRHLVRRRGQEARLRCSPMKGHSHVYWYRQLPEEGLKFMVYLQKENIIDESGMPKERFSAEFPKEGPSILRIQQVVRGDSAAYFCASSPEGDRLHFGNGTRLTVT.

V gene TRBV15 combines with J gene TRBJ1-1, with no clear D. The CDR3 runs 18 residues. Germline values: CDR1 LNHNV, CDR2 YYDKDF (reference sequence). The V gene lost 0 bases and the J gene lost 4 bases, with 21 bases spanning the gap. The CDR3 bases are TGTGCCACCAGCAGAGATTGGGGTCGGGTCGCCCGGGGCACTGAAGCTTTCTTT. Translated: CATSRDWGRVARGTEAFF. The whole variable domain, filled in from reference TRBV15 and TRBJ1-1, reads DAMVIQNPRYQVTQFGKPVTLSCSQTLNHNVMYWYQQKSSQAPKLLFHYYDKDFNNEADTPDNFQSRRPNTSFCFLDIRSPGLGDTAMYLCATSRDWGRVARGTEAFFGQGTRLTVV.

The V gene is TRBV18, the J gene TRBJ2-1; 8 nucleotides line up with TRBD1. V lost 4 bases, J lost 10 bases, and 3 bases stayed unmatched. This CDR3 has 12 residues. The V gene's germline CDR1 is KGHSH and CDR2 LQKENI. This chain's CDR3 is CASSLTGGEQFF. The CDR3 coding sequence is TGTGCCAGCTCACTTACAGGGGGAGAGCAGTTCTTC. Full variable domain (remainder filled in from reference TRBV18 and TRBJ2-1): NAGVMQNPRHLVRRRGQEARLRCSPMKGHSHVYWYRQLPEEGLKFMVYLQKENIIDESGMPKERFSAEFPKEGPSILRIQQVVRGDSAAYFCASSLTGGEQFFGPGTRLTVL.

The chain employs TRBV10-3 and TRBJ2-5, with D maybe TRBD2 (5 bases). The germline gives CDR1 ENHRY, CDR2 SYGVKD. The germline V and J ends were trimmed by 4 bases and 5 bases, with 23 bases remaining between them. CDR3 length: 17 amino acids. The DNA for the CDR3 is TGTGCCATCAGTGTGGGTCTAGAGCGGCTAGTGGGGGAGACCCAGTACTTC. Translation: CAISVGLERLVGETQYF.

The chain combines TRBV2 with TRBJ1-4, with D perhaps matching TRBD1 (6 bases). The CDR3 runs to 15 residues. The V gene's germline CDR1 is SNHLY and CDR2 FYNNEI. V dropped 5 bases and J dropped 4 bases, with 14 bases sitting between them. In nucleotides, the CDR3 is TGTGCCAGCAGTCCGGTAGGGGGGGGTAATGAAAAACTGTTTTTT. Translation gives CASSPVGGGNEKLFF.